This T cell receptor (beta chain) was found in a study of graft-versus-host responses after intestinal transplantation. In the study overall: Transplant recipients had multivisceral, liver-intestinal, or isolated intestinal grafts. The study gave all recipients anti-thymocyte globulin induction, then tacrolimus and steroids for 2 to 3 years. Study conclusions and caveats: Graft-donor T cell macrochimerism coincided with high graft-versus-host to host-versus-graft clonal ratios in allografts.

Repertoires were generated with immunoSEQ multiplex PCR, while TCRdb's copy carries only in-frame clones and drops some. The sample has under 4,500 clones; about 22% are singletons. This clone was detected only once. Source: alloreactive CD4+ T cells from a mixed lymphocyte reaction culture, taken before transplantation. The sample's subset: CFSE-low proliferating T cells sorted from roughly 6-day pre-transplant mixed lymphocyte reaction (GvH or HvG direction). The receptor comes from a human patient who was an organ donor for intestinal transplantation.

In DNA, the CDR3 is TGTGCCATCGGGCCGGGACAGGGGGCCGGGGAGCTGTTTTTT. It translates to CAIGPGQGAGELFF. This rearrangement joins TRBV19 to TRBJ2-2, with TRBD1 matching 11 bases. CDR3 length equals 14 residues. The trim removed 10 bases at V and 6 bases at J, leaving 7 bases unmatched. In germline, CDR1 is LNHDA, CDR2 SQIVND (reference sequence).